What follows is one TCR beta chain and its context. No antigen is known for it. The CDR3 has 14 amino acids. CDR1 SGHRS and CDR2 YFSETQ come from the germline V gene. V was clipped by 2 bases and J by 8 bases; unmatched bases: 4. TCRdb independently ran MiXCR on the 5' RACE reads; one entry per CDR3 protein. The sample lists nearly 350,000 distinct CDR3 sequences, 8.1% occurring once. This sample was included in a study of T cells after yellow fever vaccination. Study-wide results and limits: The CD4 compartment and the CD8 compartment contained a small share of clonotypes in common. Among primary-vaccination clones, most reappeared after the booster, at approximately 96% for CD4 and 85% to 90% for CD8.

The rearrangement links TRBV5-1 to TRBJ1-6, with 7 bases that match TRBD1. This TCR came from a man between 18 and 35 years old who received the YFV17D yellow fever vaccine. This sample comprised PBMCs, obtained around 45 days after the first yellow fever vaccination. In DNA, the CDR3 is TGCGCCAGCAGCTTAAGGGGGCACGATTCACCCCTCCACTTT. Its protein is CASSLRGHDSPLHF.